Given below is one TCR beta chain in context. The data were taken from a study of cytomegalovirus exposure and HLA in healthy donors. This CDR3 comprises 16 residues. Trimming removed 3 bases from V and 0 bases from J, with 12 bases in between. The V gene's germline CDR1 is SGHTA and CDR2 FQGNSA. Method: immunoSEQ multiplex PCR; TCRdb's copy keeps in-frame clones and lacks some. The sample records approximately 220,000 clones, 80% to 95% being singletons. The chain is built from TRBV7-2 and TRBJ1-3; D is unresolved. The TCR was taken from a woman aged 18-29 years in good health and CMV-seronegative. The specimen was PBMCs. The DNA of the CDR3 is TGTGCCAGCAGCTTGGAGAAACCGTTCTCTGGAAACACCATATATTTT. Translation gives CASSLEKPFSGNTIYF.